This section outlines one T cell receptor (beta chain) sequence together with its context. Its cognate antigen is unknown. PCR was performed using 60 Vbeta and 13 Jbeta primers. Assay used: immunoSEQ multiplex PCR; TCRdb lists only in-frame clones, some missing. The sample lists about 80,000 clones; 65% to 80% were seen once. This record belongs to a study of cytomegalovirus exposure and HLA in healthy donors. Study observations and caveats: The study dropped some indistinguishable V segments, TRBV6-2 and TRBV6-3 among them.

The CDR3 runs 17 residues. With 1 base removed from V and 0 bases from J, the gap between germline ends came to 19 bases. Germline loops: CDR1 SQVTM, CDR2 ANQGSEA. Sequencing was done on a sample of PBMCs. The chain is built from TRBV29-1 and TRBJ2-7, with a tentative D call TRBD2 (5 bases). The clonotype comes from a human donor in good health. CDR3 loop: CSVEGGLKNSSSYEQYF. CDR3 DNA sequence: TGCAGCGTTGAAGGAGGGCTTAAGAACTCAAGCTCCTACGAGCAGTACTTC.